These T cell receptor beta chains were read from a single sample in a study of beta chain features in type 1 diabetes. Produced via immunoSEQ multiplex PCR; TCRdb's table is partial and in-frame only. The table lists 860,000 or so clones, roughly 15% of them singletons, with about 0.02% in the top ten. The sample was naive CD4+ T cells from blood. The source is a woman aged 18-35 years in good health. The CDR3 runs from the conserved cysteine through the conserved F or W. A D gene is named only where the DNA matches it firmly. Clone size appears in some rows only: once, few, many, or a class for an expanded clone.

cdr3_length: 13; v_call: TRBV7-3; clone_size: few; d_call: .; j_call: TRBJ1-1; cdr3_nt: TGTGCCAGCAGCTTACAGGGCATCACTGAAGCTTTCTTT; cdr3_aa: CASSLQGITEAFF
cdr3_length: 14; v_call: TRBV18; clone_size: .; d_call: .; j_call: TRBJ2-1; cdr3_nt: TGTGCCAGCTCACCACCAGGACCTGCCAGTGAGCAGTTCTTC; cdr3_aa: CASSPPGPASEQFF
cdr3_length: 16; v_call: TRBV4-3; clone_size: .; d_call: TRBD1; j_call: TRBJ2-1; cdr3_nt: TGCGCCAGCAGCCAAGACGGGACAGCCTACTACAATGAGCAGTTCTTC; cdr3_aa: CASSQDGTAYYNEQFF
cdr3_length: 13; v_call: TRBV5-4; clone_size: .; d_call: .; j_call: TRBJ1-2; cdr3_nt: TGTGCCAGCAGCTTTGTGTCGGAGAATGGCTACACCTTC; cdr3_aa: CASSFVSENGYTF
cdr3_length: 16; v_call: TRBV9; clone_size: .; d_call: .; j_call: TRBJ2-1; cdr3_nt: TGTGCCAGCACCAGGGGCGGGAGCCGCTCCTACAATGAGCAGTTCTTC; cdr3_aa: CASTRGGSRSYNEQFF
cdr3_length: 16; v_call: TRBV28; clone_size: .; d_call: TRBD1; j_call: TRBJ1-2; cdr3_nt: TGTGCCAGCAGTACCCGACCTCAGGGGGTAACCTATGGCTACACCTTC; cdr3_aa: CASSTRPQGVTYGYTF
cdr3_length: 13; v_call: TRBV19; clone_size: few; d_call: .; j_call: TRBJ2-1; cdr3_nt: TGTGCCAGTAGGTGGGACAAGTACAATGAGCAGTTCTTC; cdr3_aa: CASRWDKYNEQFF
cdr3_length: 15; v_call: TRBV4-3; clone_size: .; d_call: .; j_call: TRBJ2-1; cdr3_nt: TGCGCCAGCAGCCAAGTTCAACAAACCTACAATGAGCAGTTCTTC; cdr3_aa: CASSQVQQTYNEQFF
cdr3_length: 13; v_call: TRBV6-1; clone_size: .; d_call: .; j_call: TRBJ2-1; cdr3_nt: TGTGCCAGCAGTGTCGGATGGGACCTTGAGCAGTTCTTC; cdr3_aa: CASSVGWDLEQFF
cdr3_length: 17; v_call: TRBV7-3; clone_size: .; d_call: .; j_call: TRBJ2-2; cdr3_nt: TGTGCCAGCAGCTTAAAACCCACTAGATTGAACACCGGGGAGCTGTTTTTT; cdr3_aa: CASSLKPTRLNTGELFF
cdr3_length: 13; v_call: TRBV6-1; clone_size: .; d_call: .; j_call: TRBJ2-7; cdr3_nt: TGTGCCAGCAGTGATCAGGGGATGTGGGAGCAGTACTTC; cdr3_aa: CASSDQGMWEQYF
cdr3_length: 16; v_call: TRBV7-9; clone_size: few; d_call: TRBD1; j_call: TRBJ1-1; cdr3_nt: TGTGCCAGCAGCCAGGGGACAGGGCCGGAGAACACTGAAGCTTTCTTT; cdr3_aa: CASSQGTGPENTEAFF